Reported below is one T cell receptor beta chain. The same CDR3 also results from other DNA sequences found in this sample. Germline CDR1 reads LGHNA; CDR2 reads YSLEER. This CDR3 spans 13 amino acids. V was trimmed by 0 bases and J by 6 bases, leaving 6 bases between them. This entry belongs to a study of radiation and T cells in renal cell carcinoma. Overall study: Nephrectomy followed 15 Gy stereotactic body radiation by 4 weeks.

Produced via immunoSEQ multiplex PCR; TCRdb's table is partial and in-frame only. This sample carries 70,000 to 80,000 clones, 65% to 90% of them seen once, and the ten largest clones take approximately 22%. Time point given: blood 2 weeks post-SBRT. Treatment given: 15 Gy SBRT to primary tumor, nephrectomy 4 weeks later. The sample consisted of blood, taken from a patient whose treatment included radiotherapy and nephrectomy. The chain recombines TRBV4-3 with TRBJ2-1; TRBD1 is a possible D gene (6 bases). This clonotype originated in a woman aged 45-60 years with renal cell carcinoma. The CDR3 region has the DNA TGCGCCAGCAGCCAAGAAGGGGGCAATGAGCAGTTCTTC. Protein product: CASSQEGGNEQFF.